This TCR beta chain was observed in a study of blood T cell repertoires in COVID-19. Whole-study context: Donors in the United States, Italy and Spain gave samples during acute or convalescent COVID-19. Sources were T cells, B-cell-depleted T cells, or PBMCs; the material itself was cDNA or gDNA.

This CDR3 is built from 15 residues. V dropped 5 bases and J dropped 4; count of bases not matched to a gene: 7. The germline V gene has CDR1 WNHNN and CDR2 SYGVQD (reference sequence). In the original workflow: Amplifying reference gene primers gave estimates of nucleated cell counts. Sequencing was performed with immunoSEQ multiplex PCR; in TCRdb, only in-frame clones are kept and a portion is missing. The DNA was the basis for D and trimming; V, J and clone size are from that table. The table shows around 110,000 clones, with just over 90% occurring only once. The source of this sequence is a human donor with active COVID-19. The donor label of this sample is uncertain. This rearrangement joins TRBV10-1 to TRBJ2-3; TRBD1 matches at 9 bases. Input material: peripheral blood. CDR3 sequence reads: CASSPGQGRADTQYF. CDR3 bases: TGCGCCAGCAGTCCGGGACAGGGCAGGGCAGATACGCAGTATTTT.